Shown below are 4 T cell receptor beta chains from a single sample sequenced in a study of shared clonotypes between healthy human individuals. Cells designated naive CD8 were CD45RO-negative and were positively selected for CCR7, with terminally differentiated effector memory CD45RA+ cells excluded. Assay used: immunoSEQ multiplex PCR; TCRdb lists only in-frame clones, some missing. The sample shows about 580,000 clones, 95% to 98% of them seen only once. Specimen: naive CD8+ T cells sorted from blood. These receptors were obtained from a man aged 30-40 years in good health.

CDR3 sequence (DNA): TGTGCCAGCTCCCTTTCTGGGTATGAGCAGTTCTTC. It is translated as CASSLSGYEQFF. This chain connects TRBV27 to TRBJ2-1; the D is unclear. Germline assignment: CDR1 MNHEY and CDR2 SMNVEV (reference sequence). The CDR3 extends over 12 amino acids. The V and J ends lost 8 bases and 8 bases respectively, with 13 bases between them.

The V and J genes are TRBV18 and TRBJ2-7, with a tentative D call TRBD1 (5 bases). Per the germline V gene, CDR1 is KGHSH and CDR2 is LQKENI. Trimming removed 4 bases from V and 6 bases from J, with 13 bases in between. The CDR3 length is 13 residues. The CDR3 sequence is CASSQEAGFEQYF. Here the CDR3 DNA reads TGTGCCAGCTCACAGGAAGCAGGGTTCGAGCAGTACTTC.

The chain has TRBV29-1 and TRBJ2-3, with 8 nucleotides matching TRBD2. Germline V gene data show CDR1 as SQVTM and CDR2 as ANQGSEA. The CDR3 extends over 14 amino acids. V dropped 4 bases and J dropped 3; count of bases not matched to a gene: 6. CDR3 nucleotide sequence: TGCAGCGTTGGCGGGAGGTTGTTGACAGATACGCAGTATTTT. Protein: CSVGGRLLTDTQYF.

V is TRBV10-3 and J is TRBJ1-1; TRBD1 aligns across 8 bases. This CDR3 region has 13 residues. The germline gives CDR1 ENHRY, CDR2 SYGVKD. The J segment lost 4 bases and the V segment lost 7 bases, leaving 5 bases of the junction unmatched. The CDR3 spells CAITPTGATEAFF. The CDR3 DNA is TGTGCCATCACCCCGACAGGGGCCACTGAAGCTTTCTTT.